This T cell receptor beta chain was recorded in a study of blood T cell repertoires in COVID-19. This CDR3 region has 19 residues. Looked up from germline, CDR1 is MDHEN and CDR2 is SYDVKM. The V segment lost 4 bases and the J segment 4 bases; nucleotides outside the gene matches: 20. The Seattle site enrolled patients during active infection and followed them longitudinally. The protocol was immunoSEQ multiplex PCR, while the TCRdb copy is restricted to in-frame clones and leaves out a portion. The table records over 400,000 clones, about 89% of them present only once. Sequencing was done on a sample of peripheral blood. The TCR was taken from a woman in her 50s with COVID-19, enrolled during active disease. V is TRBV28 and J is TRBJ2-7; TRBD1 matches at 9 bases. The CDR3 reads CASSSTGGDIKVPKYEQYF. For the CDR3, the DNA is TGTGCCAGCAGTTCGACAGGGGGGGATATCAAAGTGCCCAAGTACGAGCAGTACTTC.